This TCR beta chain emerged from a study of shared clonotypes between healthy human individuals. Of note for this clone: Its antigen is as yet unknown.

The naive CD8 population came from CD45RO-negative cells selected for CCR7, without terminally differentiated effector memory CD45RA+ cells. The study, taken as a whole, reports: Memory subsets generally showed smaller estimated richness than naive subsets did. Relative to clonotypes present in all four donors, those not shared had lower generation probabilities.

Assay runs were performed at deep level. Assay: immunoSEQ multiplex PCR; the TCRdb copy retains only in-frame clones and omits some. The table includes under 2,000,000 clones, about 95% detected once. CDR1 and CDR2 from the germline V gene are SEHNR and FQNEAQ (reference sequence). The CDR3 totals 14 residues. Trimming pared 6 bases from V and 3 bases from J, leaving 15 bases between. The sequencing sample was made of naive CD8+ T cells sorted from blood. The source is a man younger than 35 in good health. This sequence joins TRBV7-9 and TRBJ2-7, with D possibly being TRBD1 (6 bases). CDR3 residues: CASSTSGAIYEQYF. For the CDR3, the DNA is TGTGCCAGCAGTACCTCAGGGGCTATCTACGAGCAGTACTTC.